This T cell receptor (beta chain) was sequenced in a study of shared clonotypes between healthy human individuals. Study summary: Researchers assigned three CD4 naive, three CD4 memory, two CD8 naive and one CD8 memory plate to each donor.

Once extracted for a subset, genomic DNA was divided evenly among several immunoSEQ plates. Measured with immunoSEQ multiplex PCR; TCRdb has only the in-frame clones, and not every one. The repertoire has roughly 530,000 clones, almost 97% of them found once; the top ten carry roughly 0.06%. Of note for this clone: Its antigen is as yet unknown.

General study findings and limits: Against clonotypes common to all four donors, non-shared ones had lower generation probabilities.

Sample: naive CD4+ T cells sorted from blood. The subset was: CD45RA+ positively selected. The clonotype was recovered from a woman aged 30 to 39 in good health.

This CDR3 reads CASSKTAGQIYEQYF. CDR3 nucleotides: TGTGCCAGCTCGAAAACGGCTGGACAGATCTACGAGCAGTACTTC. The genes are TRBV27 and TRBJ2-7, with a tentative D call TRBD1 (6 bases). This CDR3 is built from 15 residues. Germline CDR1 MNHEY, CDR2 SMNVEV (reference sequence). V lost 8 bases to trimming and J lost 3 bases, with 20 bases between them.